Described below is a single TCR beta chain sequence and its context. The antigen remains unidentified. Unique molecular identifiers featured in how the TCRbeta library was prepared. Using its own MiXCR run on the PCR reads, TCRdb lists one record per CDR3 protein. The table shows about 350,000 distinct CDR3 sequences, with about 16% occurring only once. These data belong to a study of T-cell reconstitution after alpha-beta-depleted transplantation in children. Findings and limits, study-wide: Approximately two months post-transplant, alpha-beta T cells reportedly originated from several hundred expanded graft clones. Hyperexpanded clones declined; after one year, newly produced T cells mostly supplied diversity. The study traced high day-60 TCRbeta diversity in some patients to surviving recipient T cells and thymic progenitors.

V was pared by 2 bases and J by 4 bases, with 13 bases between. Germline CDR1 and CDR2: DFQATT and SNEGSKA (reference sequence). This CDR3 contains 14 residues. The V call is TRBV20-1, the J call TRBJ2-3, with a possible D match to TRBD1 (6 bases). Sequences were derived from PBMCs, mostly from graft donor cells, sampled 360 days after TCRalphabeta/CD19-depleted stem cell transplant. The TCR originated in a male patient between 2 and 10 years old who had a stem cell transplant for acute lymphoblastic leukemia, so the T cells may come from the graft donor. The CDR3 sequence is CSARRGTRADTQYF. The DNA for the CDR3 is TGCAGTGCTAGAAGGGGGACCAGGGCAGATACGCAGTATTTT.